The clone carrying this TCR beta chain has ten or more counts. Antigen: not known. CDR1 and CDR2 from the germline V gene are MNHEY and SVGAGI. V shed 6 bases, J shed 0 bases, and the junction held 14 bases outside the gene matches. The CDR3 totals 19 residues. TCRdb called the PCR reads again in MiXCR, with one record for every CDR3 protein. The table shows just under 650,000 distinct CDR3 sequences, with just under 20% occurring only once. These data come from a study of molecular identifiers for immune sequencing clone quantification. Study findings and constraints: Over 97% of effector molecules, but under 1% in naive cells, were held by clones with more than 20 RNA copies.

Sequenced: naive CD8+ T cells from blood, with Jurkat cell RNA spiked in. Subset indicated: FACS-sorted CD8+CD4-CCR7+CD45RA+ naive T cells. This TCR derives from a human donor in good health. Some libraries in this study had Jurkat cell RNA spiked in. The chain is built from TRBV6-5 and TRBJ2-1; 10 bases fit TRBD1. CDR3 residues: CASRQYRDRGVSSYNEQFF. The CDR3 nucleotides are TGTGCCAGCAGACAGTACCGGGACAGGGGCGTTAGCTCCTACAATGAGCAGTTCTTC.